Listed below are T cell receptor beta chains from one sample, sequenced in a study of blood T cell repertoires in COVID-19. The protocol was immunoSEQ multiplex PCR, while the TCRdb copy is restricted to in-frame clones and leaves out a portion. The sample yields around 170,000 clones, 86% seen once. The sample consisted of peripheral blood. Receptor source: a man between 45 and 60 years old with active or convalescent COVID-19. The CDR3 runs from the conserved cysteine through the conserved F or W. The D gene is left open where the match is weak. Expanded clones get a size class; other rows say once, few or many, or leave the size out.

v_gene	abundance	j_gene	d_gene	CDR3nt	CDR3aa
TRBV5-1	-	TRBJ2-7	TRBD1	TGCGCCAGCGGGTGGACAGGGGGGTTGGAGCAGTACTTC	CASGWTGGLEQYF
TRBV7-2	-	TRBJ2-7	-	TGTGCCAGCAGCTCAGACTTCAGCTCCTACGAGCAGTACTTC	CASSSDFSSYEQYF
TRBV5-1	-	TRBJ2-1	-	TGCGCCAGCAGCTTGGGCCTAGGCTCCTACAATGAGCAGTTCTTC	CASSLGLGSYNEQFF
TRBV24-1	-	TRBJ2-7	-	TGTGCCACCAGTGATTCCAGGGCCGGCTACGAGCAGTACTTC	CATSDSRAGYEQYF
TRBV19	-	TRBJ1-5	-	TGTGCCAGTAGTATAGTAGGGGGTGGTCAGCCCCAGCATTTT	CASSIVGGGQPQHF
TRBV11-2	-	TRBJ2-5	-	TGTGCCAGCAGCTTACAGGGGTTGGAGACCCAGTACTTC	CASSLQGLETQYF
TRBV9	-	TRBJ2-1	TRBD2	TGTGCCAGCAGCGTTAGCGGGAGCTCCTACAATGAGCAGTTCTTC	CASSVSGSSYNEQFF
TRBV9	-	TRBJ1-1	-	TGTGCCAGCAGCGTAATTCCAGAGAACACTGAAGCTTTCTTT	CASSVIPENTEAFF
TRBV7-3	few	TRBJ1-1	TRBD1	TGTGCCAGCAGCCTCGGACAGGGGAGGACTGAAGCTTTCTTT	CASSLGQGRTEAFF
TRBV4-2	-	TRBJ2-1	TRBD2	TGTGCCAGCAGCCAAGAGCGACTAGCAGGCTATGAGCAGTTCTTC	CASSQERLAGYEQFF
TRBV9	-	TRBJ1-6	-	TGTGCCAGCAGCCCAGATAATTCACCCCTCCACTTT	CASSPDNSPLHF
TRBV5-1	-	TRBJ1-3	TRBD1	TGCGCCAGCAGCTTGGGAGGAGGGGGCCCATTCTCTGGAAACACCATATATTTT	CASSLGGGGPFSGNTIYF
TRBV6-5	-	TRBJ1-1	-	TGTGCCAGCAGCCCAAAACTCGACACTGAAGCTTTCTTT	CASSPKLDTEAFF
TRBV7-6	-	TRBJ2-2	TRBD2	TGTGCCAGCAGCCAAAGCGGGGGGGCCGGGGAGCTGTTTTTT	CASSQSGGAGELFF
TRBV27	-	TRBJ2-1	TRBD1	TGTGCCAGCAGTCACCGGGACAGGGATGGTGAGCAGTTCTTC	CASSHRDRDGEQFF
TRBV6-2/TRBV6-3	-	TRBJ2-1	-	TGTGCCAGCAGTTCGTCCCGGGACTTAGGCAGCGAGCAGTTCTTC	CASSSSRDLGSEQFF
TRBV19	-	TRBJ1-5	-	TGTGCCAGTAGTCCTCTCCCTTCTGGGAGGAGCAATCAGCCCCAGCATTTT	CASSPLPSGRSNQPQHF
TRBV20-1	-	TRBJ2-7	-	TGCAGTGCTAGGAGCGGGCACGAGCAGTACTTC	CSARSGHEQYF
TRBV2	-	TRBJ2-7	TRBD1	TGTGCCAGCAGTGATGTGTTGGGACAGGGGGCGTACGAGCAGTACTTC	CASSDVLGQGAYEQYF
TRBV7-9	-	TRBJ1-2	TRBD1	TGTGCCAGCAGCTCCGGGACAGGGGGCGATTTTGGCTACACCTTC	CASSSGTGGDFGYTF
TRBV2	-	TRBJ1-5	-	TGTGCCAGCAGTGAACAGGTTAGCAATCAGCCCCAGCATTTT	CASSEQVSNQPQHF
TRBV3-1/TRBV3-2	-	TRBJ1-1	TRBD1	TGTGCCAGCAGCCAAGGGACAGGTCAAGCTTTCTTT	CASSQGTGQAFF
TRBV6-5	-	TRBJ1-4	TRBD1	TGTGCCAGCAGGACAGGGGGCGAGGGTGAAAAACTGTTTTTT	CASRTGGEGEKLFF
TRBV29-1	-	TRBJ2-7	TRBD1	TGCAGCGTTGAAGAAGGGACAGGGGTTGAGCAGTACTTC	CSVEEGTGVEQYF
TRBV5-6	-	TRBJ1-5	TRBD1	TGTGCCAGCAGCCAATGGACAGGTCGTACTCAGCCCCAGCATTTT	CASSQWTGRTQPQHF
TRBV7-2	once	TRBJ1-6	TRBD1	TGTGCCAGCAGCCAACTCGGACAGGGAGATTCACCCCTCCACTTT	CASSQLGQGDSPLHF
TRBV5-1	-	TRBJ2-3	-	TGCGCCAGCAGCTTATACGGGAACACAGATACGCAGTATTTT	CASSLYGNTDTQYF
TRBV7-3	-	TRBJ2-5	TRBD2	TGTGCCAGCAGCTTAGGGACTAGAGGGAGCACCCAGTACTTC	CASSLGTRGSTQYF
TRBV11-1	once	TRBJ2-1	TRBD2	TGTGCCAGCAGCTTAGAAGGGACTAGCGGATACAATGAGCAGTTCTTC	CASSLEGTSGYNEQFF
TRBV19	-	TRBJ2-3	TRBD2	TGTGCCAGTACCAATCCCGGACTAGCGGGAGCCGATACGCAGTATTTT	CASTNPGLAGADTQYF
TRBV9	-	TRBJ1-2	-	TGTGCCAGCAGCGTAGGCAGGTCCTATGGCTACACCTTC	CASSVGRSYGYTF
TRBV7-6	once	TRBJ2-5	TRBD2	TGTGCCAGCAGCTCGGGCCGGACTAGCGGGGTTTCCCAGTACTTC	CASSSGRTSGVSQYF
TRBV4-2	few	TRBJ1-2	-	TGTGCCAGCAGCCACTCTACCTATGGCTACACCTTC	CASSHSTYGYTF
TRBV30	-	TRBJ1-4	TRBD1	TGTGCCTGGGCGGGACAGGGAGCACAAAGTCGTGAAAAACTGTTTTTT	CAWAGQGAQSREKLFF
TRBV5-1	-	TRBJ2-1	-	TGCGCCAGCAGCGCATCTCCGACCGGGTCCTACAATGAGCAGTTCTTC	CASSASPTGSYNEQFF
TRBV6-1	-	TRBJ1-3	TRBD1	TGTGCCAGCAGTGAGACAGGGTCTGGAAACACCATATATTTT	CASSETGSGNTIYF
TRBV13	-	TRBJ1-3	TRBD1	TGTGCCAGCAGCCTACGGGACAGAGAAGGCGCCATATATTTT	CASSLRDREGAIYF